The TCR beta chain described here comes from a study of cytomegalovirus exposure and HLA in healthy donors. PCR was performed using 60 Vbeta and 13 Jbeta primers. Here immunoSEQ multiplex PCR was the method, and the copy in TCRdb shows in-frame clones only, minus some. Of some 110,000 clones in the sample, around 80% were seen once. This CDR3 spans 14 amino acids. Trimming stripped 6 bases from V and 4 bases from J, with 16 bases between. From germline, CDR1 is SQVTM and CDR2 ANQGSEA. The chain uses TRBV29-1 and TRBJ2-1; D may be TRBD2 (5 bases). The sample was PBMCs. The TCR comes from a woman in her twenties or thirties in good health and CMV-seronegative. The CDR3 bases are TGCAGCGTACTCGGTCGGGGTCGGTACAATGAGCAGTTCTTC. It codes for CSVLGRGRYNEQFF.